This entry is about one TCR beta chain. Its specificity is unknown. A much larger clone sits a single nucleotide away, making a read error possible. Germline CDR1 MDHEN, CDR2 SYDVKM. The CDR3 has 15 amino acids. Using a J-beta primer mix together with a sample-barcoded 5' primer, a second PCR was run for roughly 6 to 12 cycles. One entry per CDR3 protein results from TCRdb running MiXCR on the 5' RACE reads. The table records some 1 million distinct CDR3 sequences, around 43% of them present only once. There were healthy Caucasian individuals from Russia, aged roughly 6 to 95, serving as donors. Peripheral blood samples of 9.5 to 10 milliliters were drawn from each donor. This entry comes from a study of blood T cells in healthy people across ages. Study findings and constraints: Long-lived donors carried more naive CD4+ cells and greater diversity than aged donors.

The chain couples TRBV28 to TRBJ2-5; 10 nucleotides agree with TRBD2. TRBJ2-7 matches the DNA end more closely, so the J call is doubtful. The sample was blood. The receptor was isolated from a woman aged 60-70 years in good health. The CDR3, as DNA: TGTGCCAGCATTATACAGCGGGAGGGCCAGGTCGAGCAGTACTTC. It is translated as CASIIQREGQVEQYF.